Listed here are 9 T cell receptor beta chains from one sample, sequenced in a study of T cell responses to AZD1222 COVID-19 vaccine. Some clones are missing from TCRdb's copy, which holds only in-frame ones; the method was immunoSEQ multiplex PCR. Of 90,000 to 120,000 clones listed, 70% to 90% are singletons. Specimen: peripheral blood, collected 28 days after the second AZD1222 dose. Receptors were obtained from an adult who received the AZD1222 COVID-19 vaccine.

The rearrangement uses TRBV5-6 and TRBJ2-7, with D possibly called TRBD1 or TRBD2 (5 bases each). The V gene lost 4 bases and the J gene lost 3 bases, with 17 bases spanning the gap. The CDR3 has 15 amino acids. Looked up from germline, CDR1 is SGHDT and CDR2 is YYEEEE. The CDR3 coding sequence is TGTGCCAGCAGCCTCGCCCCCGGGACCTTCTACGAGCAGTACTTC. It is translated as CASSLAPGTFYEQYF.

The rearrangement joins TRBV4-1 to TRBJ1-2, with D perhaps TRBD1 (5 bases). Looked up from germline, CDR1 is MGHRA and CDR2 is YSYEKL. CDR3 length equals 19 residues. Deletions cut 0 bases from V and 0 bases from J, with 20 bases between. The CDR3 DNA is TGCGCCAGCAGCCAAGAGGGACTGACGAAACAGTTAGCTAACTATGGCTACACCTTC. It translates to CASSQEGLTKQLANYGYTF.

The gene calls are TRBV2 and TRBJ1-1; 10 nucleotides align to TRBD1. CDR3 length equals 14 residues. Germline loops: CDR1 SNHLY, CDR2 FYNNEI. Germline trimming cut 6 bases from V and 7 bases from J; bases unmatched to any gene: 8. The CDR3 region is CASRARTGGGEAFF. CDR3 nucleotides: TGTGCCAGCAGGGCCCGGACAGGGGGGGGTGAAGCTTTCTTT.

J is TRBJ2-7 and V is TRBV6-5; 10 bases fit TRBD1. The CDR3 is 15 amino acids. The germline V gene has CDR1 MNHEY and CDR2 SVGAGI. The junction had 2 bases not matched to a gene; V was cut back by 0 bases and J by 3 bases. The CDR3 loop reads CASSYSGQGYYEQYF. The CDR3 DNA is TGTGCCAGCAGTTACTCGGGACAGGGGTACTACGAGCAGTACTTC.

To note about this clone: Other DNA sequences of this sample code for an identical CDR3. The rearrangement uses TRBV4-3 and TRBJ1-1; no definite D call. V dropped 4 bases and J dropped 1 base, with 7 bases sitting between them. Germline assignment: CDR1 LGHNA and CDR2 YSLEER. The CDR3 sequence is 13 residues long. CDR3 region: CASSRDGNTEAFF. CDR3 DNA sequence: TGCGCCAGCAGCCGAGATGGGAACACTGAAGCTTTCTTT.

The chain is built from TRBV3-1 (or the pseudogene TRBV3-2) and TRBJ1-2; D is uncertain. CDR1 is LGHDT, CDR2 YNNKEL, per germline (reference sequence). Trimming cost V 4 bases and J 7 bases, with 10 bases left between them. The CDR3 contains 12 residues. As DNA, the CDR3 is TGTGCCAGCAGCCGCCAGAAGAGTGGCTACACCTTC. Encoded protein: CASSRQKSGYTF.

On this clone: The junction shows a germline mismatch at one end, possibly a read error. The chain couples TRBV28 to TRBJ2-1; 7 bases agree with TRBD1. CDR1 and CDR2 (germline): MDHEN, SYDVKM. The CDR3 totals 13 residues. As DNA, the CDR3 is TGCGCCAGCAGGGCAGGGGGATACAATGAGCAGTTCTTC. It encodes CASRAGGYNEQFF.

The chain employs TRBV3-1 (or the pseudogene TRBV3-2) and TRBJ2-2; D possibly corresponds to TRBD2 (6 bases). This CDR3 comprises 16 residues. V lost 0 bases, J lost 4 bases, and 12 bases lay in between. From germline, CDR1 is LGHDT and CDR2 YNNKEL (reference sequence). DNA of the CDR3: TGTGCCAGCAGCCAAGATGAGGACTACATCACCGGGGAGCTGTTTTTT. Translating it yields CASSQDEDYITGELFF.

The count of this clone is one. The J gene is TRBJ1-4, the V gene TRBV7-6, with 7 bases lining up with TRBD1. With V trimmed by 4 bases and J by 5 bases, 7 bases remained unmatched. The CDR3 runs to 15 residues. Germline V gene sequence: CDR1 SGHVS, CDR2 FNYEAQ. The CDR3 DNA reads TGTGCCAGCAGCTCCCGGACAGGAGGGAATGAAAAACTGTTTTTT. As protein: CASSSRTGGNEKLFF.